The text below deals with one T cell receptor (beta chain). Its antigen is not identified. A second about 7 to 12 cycle PCR used barcoded and J-beta primers. Each CDR3 protein is one row after TCRdb ran MiXCR on the 5' RACE reads. This sample has 1.2 million to 1.5 million distinct CDR3 sequences, with 59% found just once. This CDR3 is built from 14 residues. V was pared by 5 bases and J by 1 base, with 11 bases between. CDR1 is MNHEY and CDR2 is SVGEGT in the germline V gene. These data are taken from a study of blood T cells in healthy people across ages. Study results and limitations: Total diversity from one million sequenced T cells was likely underestimated.

V and J are TRBV6-2 or TRBV6-3 and TRBJ2-5; either TRBD1 or TRBD2 may fit D (5 bases each). This TCR was recovered from a man aged 18 to 35 in good health. The specimen was blood. For the CDR3, the DNA is TGTGCCAGCAGTGACCGGGACCTCCAAGAGACCCAGTACTTC. It translates to CASSDRDLQETQYF.